The T cell receptor beta chain described here comes from a study of blood T cell repertoires in COVID-19. V dropped 3 bases and J dropped 6; count of bases not matched to a gene: 7. The CDR3 length is 15 residues. CDR1 is LNHDA, CDR2 SQIVND, per germline (reference sequence). The assay was immunoSEQ multiplex PCR, and TCRdb's table has in-frame clones only and misses some. The sample yields 160,000 or so clones, approximately 85% seen once. Specimen: peripheral blood. This sequence was found in a woman in her 50s with COVID-19, enrolled during active disease. V is TRBV19 and J is TRBJ1-2; 10 nucleotides line up with TRBD1. Here the CDR3 reads CASSMGQGRVDGYTF. The CDR3 DNA follows: TGTGCCAGTAGTATGGGACAGGGGAGGGTCGATGGCTACACCTTC.